The source of this T cell receptor (beta chain) is a study of cytomegalovirus exposure and HLA in healthy donors. On the study more broadly: Out of several hundred genotyped donors, roughly 80% belonged to the Caucasian-associated ancestry cluster.

To note about this clone: Its antigen is undetermined.

A multiplex PCR was run with 60 Vbeta primers and 13 Jbeta primers. Assay used: immunoSEQ multiplex PCR; TCRdb lists only in-frame clones, some missing. The table has about 91,000 clones, around 80% seen once. With 1 base removed from V and 2 bases from J, the gap between germline ends came to 6 bases. CDR3 length: 14 amino acids. From germline, CDR1 is KGHSH and CDR2 LQKENI. Study-wide results and caveats: TCR beta V- and J-gene trimming, according to a later analysis, was linked to a missense DCLRE1C variant. A later analysis found most CMV-associated TCR beta chains apparently HLA-restricted. Overall, roughly 160 TCR beta chains were annotated as cytomegalovirus-associated.

The sequence was collected from a male donor in good health and CMV-seropositive. The V gene is TRBV18, the J gene TRBJ2-1, with D possibly TRBD1 on 6 matching bases. The sample consisted of PBMCs. The CDR3 loop reads CASSPQGAYNEQFF. CDR3 bases: TGTGCCAGCTCACCACAGGGGGCCTACAATGAGCAGTTCTTC. Drawing the rest from reference TRBV18 and TRBJ2-1, the complete variable domain is NAGVMQNPRHLVRRRGQEARLRCSPMKGHSHVYWYRQLPEEGLKFMVYLQKENIIDESGMPKERFSAEFPKEGPSILRIQQVVRGDSAAYFCASSPQGAYNEQFFGPGTRLTVL.